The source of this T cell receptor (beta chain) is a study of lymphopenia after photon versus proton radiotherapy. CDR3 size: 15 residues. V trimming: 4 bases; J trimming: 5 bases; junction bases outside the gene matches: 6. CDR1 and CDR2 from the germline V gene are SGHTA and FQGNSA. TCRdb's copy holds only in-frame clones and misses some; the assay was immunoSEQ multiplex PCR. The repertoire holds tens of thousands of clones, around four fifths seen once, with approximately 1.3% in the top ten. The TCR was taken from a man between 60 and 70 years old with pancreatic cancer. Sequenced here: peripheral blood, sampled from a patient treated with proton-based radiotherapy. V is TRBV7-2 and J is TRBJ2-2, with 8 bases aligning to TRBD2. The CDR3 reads CASSSRAGGTGELFF. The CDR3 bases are TGTGCCAGCAGCTCCAGGGCGGGAGGAACCGGGGAGCTGTTTTTT.